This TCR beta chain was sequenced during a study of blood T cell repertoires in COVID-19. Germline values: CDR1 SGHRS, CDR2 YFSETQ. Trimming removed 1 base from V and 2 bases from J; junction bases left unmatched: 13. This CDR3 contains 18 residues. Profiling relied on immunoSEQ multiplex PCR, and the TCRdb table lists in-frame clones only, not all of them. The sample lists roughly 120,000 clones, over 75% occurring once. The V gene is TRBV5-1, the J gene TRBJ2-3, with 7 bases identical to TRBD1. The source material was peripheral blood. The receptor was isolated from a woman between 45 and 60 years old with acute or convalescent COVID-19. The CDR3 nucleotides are TGCGCCAGCAGCTTGTCCCTGGGACAGCGCCACGACACAGATACGCAGTATTTT. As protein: CASSLSLGQRHDTDTQYF.